Listed here is a single TCR beta chain. The sample belongs to a study of blood T cell repertoires in COVID-19. Study background: Samples came from the United States, Italy and Spain, spanning acute and convalescent COVID-19. The cDNA or gDNA used as material had been derived from T cells, B-cell-depleted T cells, or PBMCs.

In the authors' methods: Counts of nucleated cells, estimated from reference gene primer amplification, were obtained. The method was immunoSEQ multiplex PCR; TCRdb's version includes in-frame clones alone and lacks a portion of them. From that table come the V and J calls and clone size; the DNA was used to work out D and trimming. The sample yields more than 200,000 clones, roughly 80% seen once. The CDR3 covers 14 residues. In germline, CDR1 is SGHTA, CDR2 FQGNSA. Trimming took 4 bases from V and 8 from J; bases not matched to a gene: 7. Enrolment of Seattle patients took place during active infection, and they were followed longitudinally.

The origin of this receptor is a woman aged 80 or older with COVID-19, enrolled during active disease. The chain is built from TRBV7-2 and TRBJ1-4; 7 bases line up with TRBD1. Specimen: peripheral blood. In nucleotides, the CDR3 is TGTGCCAGCAGCTCTACCGGGACAGTCGAAAAACTGTTTTTT. Translating gives CASSSTGTVEKLFF.